Following are 10 T cell receptor beta chains from one sample sequenced in a study of blood T cell repertoires in COVID-19. Assay: immunoSEQ multiplex PCR; the TCRdb copy retains only in-frame clones and omits some. The table includes about 150,000 clones, 80% to 90% detected once. The sample was peripheral blood. All receptors come from a woman between 50 and 59 years old with acute or convalescent COVID-19.

This clone was detected only once. This chain links TRBV30 with TRBJ2-7; D call uncertain. Germline lookup yields CDR1 GTSNPN and CDR2 SVGIG (reference sequence). Trimming took 0 bases from V and 0 from J, leaving 6 bases between them. The CDR3 spans 13 residues. As DNA, the CDR3 is TGTGCCTGGAGTGTACTAAGCTCCTACGAGCAGTACTTC. Translated, it gives CAWSVLSSYEQYF.

The gene calls are TRBV30 and TRBJ1-2; the match to TRBD1 covers 9 bases. The junction had 7 bases not matched to a gene; V was cut back by 5 bases and J by 3 bases. The germline V gene encodes CDR1 GTSNPN and CDR2 SVGIG (reference sequence). The CDR3 runs 14 residues. DNA for the CDR3: TGTGCCTGGGGGACAGGGATTGACGACTATGGCTACACCTTC. Translating it yields CAWGTGIDDYGYTF.

This chain links TRBV11-2 with TRBJ2-5; 7 bases fit TRBD2. Germline V gene data show CDR1 as SGHAT and CDR2 as FQNNGV. The CDR3 spans 17 residues. V was clipped by 1 base and J by 4 bases; unmatched bases: 12. The CDR3 coding sequence is TGTGCCAGCAGCTTAGCGGGGCGAGCGGGGCCTGGAGAGACCCAGTACTTC. This encodes CASSLAGRAGPGETQYF.

The chain recombines TRBV19 with TRBJ1-1, with 8 bases fitting TRBD1. The trim removed 6 bases at V and 1 base at J, leaving 10 bases unmatched. Germline CDR1 and CDR2: LNHDA and SQIVND (reference sequence). This CDR3 contains 16 residues. This chain's CDR3 is CASRPGQVVTNTEAFF. CDR3 DNA sequence: TGTGCCAGTAGACCGGGACAGGTGGTCACGAACACTGAAGCTTTCTTT.

CDR3 sequence (DNA): TGCGCCAGCAGCGTATGGGACAGGCAAACCTACAATGAGCAGTTCTTC. Its protein is CASSVWDRQTYNEQFF. V usage is TRBV5-1 and J usage is TRBJ2-1; 8 bases line up with TRBD1. Germline V lookup: CDR1 SGHRS, CDR2 YFSETQ. After removal of 4 bases from V and 2 bases from J, the junction contained 8 bases not matched to a gene. The CDR3 is 16 residues long.

In regard to this clone: One junction end does not reproduce the germline sequence, and a read error may be involved. The chain links TRBV9 to TRBJ2-7; TRBD2 agrees at 8 bases. Per the germline V gene, CDR1 is SGDLS and CDR2 is YYNGEE. This CDR3 is 15 amino acids long. CDR3 sequence reads: CASSVVPSAGGPLNF. Written as DNA, the CDR3 is TGTGCCAGCAGCGTAGTTCCTTCGGCGGGGGGCCCCCTTAATTTC. Full variable domain (rest looked up from reference TRBV9 and TRBJ2-7): DSGVTQTPKHLITATGQRVTLRCSPRSGDLSVYWYQQSLDQGLQFLIQYYNGEERAKGNILERFSAQQFPDLHSELNLSSLELGDSALYFCASSVVPSAGGPLNFGPGTRLTVT.

This clone showed up just once. This chain connects TRBV9 to TRBJ2-3, with 10 bases matching TRBD1. CDR1 and CDR2 (germline): SGDLS, YYNGEE. The CDR3 has 16 amino acids. After removal of 3 bases from V and 5 bases from J, the junction contained 9 bases not matched to a gene. Written as DNA, the CDR3 is TGTGCCAGCAGCGCCGGGACAGGGGATAAGGGAGATACGCAGTATTTT. Translation: CASSAGTGDKGDTQYF. The complete variable domain, with remaining parts taken from reference TRBV9 and TRBJ2-3, reads DSGVTQTPKHLITATGQRVTLRCSPRSGDLSVYWYQQSLDQGLQFLIQYYNGEERAKGNILERFSAQQFPDLHSELNLSSLELGDSALYFCASSAGTGDKGDTQYFGPGTRLTVL.

The gene calls are TRBV11-1 and TRBJ1-2; the match to TRBD1 covers 8 bases. Unmatched junction bases numbered 15, after V lost 4 bases and J lost 8 bases. Germline CDR1 is SGHAT and CDR2 is FQDESV (reference sequence). This CDR3 is 16 amino acids long. The CDR3 spells CASSSDRDISLTGYTF. CDR3 coding DNA: TGTGCCAGCAGCTCGGACAGGGACATTTCCCTCACGGGCTACACCTTC.

Concerning this clone: A clone one base away is much larger, so this may be a read error. The gene calls are TRBV6-5 and TRBJ2-7; 12 bases line up with TRBD2. The CDR3 runs to 14 residues. CDR1 and CDR2 from the germline V gene are MNHEY and SVGAGI. Trimming at V came to 5 bases and at J to 2 bases, leaving 1 base not matched to a gene. The CDR3 coding sequence is TGTGCCAGCAGTCGGACTAGCGGGACCTACGAGCAGTACTTC. Amino acid sequence: CASSRTSGTYEQYF.

The rearrangement joins TRBV19 to TRBJ1-2; D unclear. The germline V gene encodes CDR1 LNHDA and CDR2 SQIVND (reference sequence). The CDR3 has 14 residues. The V end lost 5 bases, the J end lost 3 bases, and 13 bases lay between the germline ends. Here the CDR3 reads CASSPHRAHYGYTF. CDR3 coding DNA: TGTGCCAGTAGTCCCCACAGAGCCCACTATGGCTACACCTTC.